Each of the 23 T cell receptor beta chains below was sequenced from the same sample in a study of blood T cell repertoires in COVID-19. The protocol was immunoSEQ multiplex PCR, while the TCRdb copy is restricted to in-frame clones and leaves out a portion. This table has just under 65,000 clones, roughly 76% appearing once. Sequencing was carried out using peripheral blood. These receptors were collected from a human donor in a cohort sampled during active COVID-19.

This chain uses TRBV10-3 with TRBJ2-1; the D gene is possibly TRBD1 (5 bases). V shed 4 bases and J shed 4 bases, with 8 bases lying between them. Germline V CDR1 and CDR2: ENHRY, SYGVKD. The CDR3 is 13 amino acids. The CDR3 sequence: CAISGGQYNEQFF. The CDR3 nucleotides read TGTGCCATCAGTGGGGGCCAATACAATGAGCAGTTCTTC.

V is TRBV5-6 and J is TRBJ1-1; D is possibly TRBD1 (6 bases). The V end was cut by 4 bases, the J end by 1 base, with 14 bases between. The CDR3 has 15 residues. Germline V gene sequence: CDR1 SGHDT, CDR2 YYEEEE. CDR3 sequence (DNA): TGTGCCAGCAGCCGGGACAACCTGGGGAACACTGAAGCTTTCTTT. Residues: CASSRDNLGNTEAFF.

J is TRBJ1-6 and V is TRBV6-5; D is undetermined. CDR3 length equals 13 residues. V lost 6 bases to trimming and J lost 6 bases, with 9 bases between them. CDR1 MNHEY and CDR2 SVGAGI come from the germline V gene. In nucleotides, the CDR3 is TGTGCCAGCAGGGAGGTTTCTAATTCACCCCTCCACTTT. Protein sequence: CASREVSNSPLHF.

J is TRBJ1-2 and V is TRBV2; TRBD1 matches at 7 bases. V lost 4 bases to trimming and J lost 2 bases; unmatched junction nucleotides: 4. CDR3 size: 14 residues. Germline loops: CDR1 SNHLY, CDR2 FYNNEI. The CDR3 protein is CASSAEQGNYGYTF. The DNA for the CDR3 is TGTGCCAGCAGTGCGGAACAGGGGAACTATGGCTACACCTTC.

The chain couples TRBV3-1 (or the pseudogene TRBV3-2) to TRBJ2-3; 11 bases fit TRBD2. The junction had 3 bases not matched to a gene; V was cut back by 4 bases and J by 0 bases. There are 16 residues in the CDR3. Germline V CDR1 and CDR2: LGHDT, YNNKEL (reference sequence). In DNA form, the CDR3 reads TGTGCCAGCAGCCCAGGGACTAGCGGAAGCACAGATACGCAGTATTTT. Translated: CASSPGTSGSTDTQYF.

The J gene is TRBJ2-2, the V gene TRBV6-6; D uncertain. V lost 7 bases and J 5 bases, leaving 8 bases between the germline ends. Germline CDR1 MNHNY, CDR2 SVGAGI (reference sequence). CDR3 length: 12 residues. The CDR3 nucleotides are TGTGCCAGCACAGGAAGTACCGGGGAGCTGTTTTTT. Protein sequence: CASTGSTGELFF.

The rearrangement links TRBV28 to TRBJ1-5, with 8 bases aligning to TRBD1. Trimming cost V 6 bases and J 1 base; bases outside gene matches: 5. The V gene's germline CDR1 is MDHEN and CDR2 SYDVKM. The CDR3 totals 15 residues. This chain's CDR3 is CASRNRGKSNQPQHF. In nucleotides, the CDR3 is TGTGCCAGCAGAAACAGGGGGAAGAGCAATCAGCCCCAGCATTTT.

The CDR3 loop is CASSRAGLAGYNEQFF. CDR3 sequence (DNA): TGTGCCAGCTCACGGGCGGGACTAGCGGGCTACAATGAGCAGTTCTTC. The rearrangement uses TRBV18 and TRBJ2-1; 12 positions match TRBD2. Germline V lookup: CDR1 KGHSH, CDR2 LQKENI. V gave up 4 bases and J gave up 3 bases; unmatched junction bases: 4. This CDR3 has 16 amino acids.

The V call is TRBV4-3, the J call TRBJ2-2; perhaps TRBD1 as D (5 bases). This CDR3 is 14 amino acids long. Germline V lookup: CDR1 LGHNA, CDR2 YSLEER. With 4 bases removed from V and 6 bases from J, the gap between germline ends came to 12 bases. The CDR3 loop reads CASSLWTYAGELFF. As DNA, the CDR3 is TGCGCCAGCAGCCTATGGACATATGCCGGGGAGCTGTTTTTT.

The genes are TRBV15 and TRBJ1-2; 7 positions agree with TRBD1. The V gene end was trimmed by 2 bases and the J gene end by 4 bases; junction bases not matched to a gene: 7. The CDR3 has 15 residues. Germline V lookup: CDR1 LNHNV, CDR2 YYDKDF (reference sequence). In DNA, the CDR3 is TGTGCCACCAGCAGAAGCCAGACAGGGAGCTATGGCTACACCTTC. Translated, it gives CATSRSQTGSYGYTF.

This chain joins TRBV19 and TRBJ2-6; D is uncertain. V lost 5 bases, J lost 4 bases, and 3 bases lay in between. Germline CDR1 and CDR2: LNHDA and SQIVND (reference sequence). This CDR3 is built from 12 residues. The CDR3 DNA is TGTGCCAGTAGTCCGGGGGCCAACGTCCTGACTTTC. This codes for CASSPGANVLTF.

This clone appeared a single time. In DNA form, the CDR3 reads TGTGCCAGTGGCTCGGGACTGAGCTCCTACAATGAGCAGTTCTTC. Its translation is CASGSGLSSYNEQFF. The V and J genes are TRBV19 and TRBJ2-1, with a tentative D call TRBD2 (6 bases). The CDR3 runs to 15 residues. Trimming shortened V by 8 bases and J by 0 bases, and 14 bases separated the two germline ends. Per germline, CDR1 LNHDA and CDR2 SQIVND (reference sequence).

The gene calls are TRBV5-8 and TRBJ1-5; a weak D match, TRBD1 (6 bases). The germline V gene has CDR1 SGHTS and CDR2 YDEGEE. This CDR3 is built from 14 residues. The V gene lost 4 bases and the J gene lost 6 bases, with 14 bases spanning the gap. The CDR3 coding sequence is TGTGCCAGCAGCATACAGGGAAGTGGTCAGCCCCAGCATTTT. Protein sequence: CASSIQGSGQPQHF.

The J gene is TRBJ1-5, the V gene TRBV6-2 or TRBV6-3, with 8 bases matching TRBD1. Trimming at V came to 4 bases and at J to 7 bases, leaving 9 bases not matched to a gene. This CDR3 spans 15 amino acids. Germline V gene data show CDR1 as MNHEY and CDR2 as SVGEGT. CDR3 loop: CASSSDRGAYQPQHF. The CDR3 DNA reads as TGTGCCAGCAGTTCCGACAGGGGCGCGTACCAGCCCCAGCATTTT.

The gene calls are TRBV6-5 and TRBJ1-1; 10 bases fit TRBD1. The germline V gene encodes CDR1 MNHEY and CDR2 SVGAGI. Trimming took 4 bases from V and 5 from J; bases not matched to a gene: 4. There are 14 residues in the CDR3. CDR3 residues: CASSLTGGSTEAFF. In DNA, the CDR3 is TGTGCCAGCAGTTTGACAGGGGGCTCAACTGAAGCTTTCTTT.

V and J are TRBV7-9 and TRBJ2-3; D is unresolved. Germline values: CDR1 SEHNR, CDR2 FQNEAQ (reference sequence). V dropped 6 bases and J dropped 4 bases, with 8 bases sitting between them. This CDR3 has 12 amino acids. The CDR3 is CASSSSPDTQYF. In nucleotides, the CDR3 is TGTGCCAGCAGTTCGTCCCCAGATACGCAGTATTTT.

DNA for the CDR3: TGTGCCAGCAGCAGTCGGACTAGCACAGATACGCAGTATTTT. It specifies CASSSRTSTDTQYF. The chain couples TRBV21-1 to TRBJ2-3; TRBD2, the D gene given by the table, was not confirmed from the DNA. TRBV21-1 is noted as a pseudogene. The CDR3 is 14 residues long.

The CDR3 region is CASSSGQGASGANVLTF. The CDR3, as DNA: TGTGCCAGCAGCTCCGGACAGGGAGCTTCCGGGGCCAACGTCCTGACTTTC. The chain recombines TRBV5-4 with TRBJ2-6, with TRBD1 identical over 8 bases. The junction had 9 bases not matched to a gene; V was cut back by 3 bases and J by 4 bases. Germline CDR1 and CDR2: SGHNT and YYREEE (reference sequence). This CDR3 is 17 amino acids long.

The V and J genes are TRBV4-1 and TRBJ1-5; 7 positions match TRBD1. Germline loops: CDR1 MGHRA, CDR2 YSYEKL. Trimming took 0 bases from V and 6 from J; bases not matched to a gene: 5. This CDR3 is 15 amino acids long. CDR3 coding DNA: TGCGCCAGCAGCCAAGAGGGACAGACCCTTCAGCCCCAGCATTTT. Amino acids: CASSQEGQTLQPQHF.

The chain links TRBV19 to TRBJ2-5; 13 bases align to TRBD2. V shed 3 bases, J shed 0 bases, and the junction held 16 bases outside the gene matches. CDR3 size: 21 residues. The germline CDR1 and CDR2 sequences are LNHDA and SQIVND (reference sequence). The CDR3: CASSIRVTGPTSGGYQETQYF. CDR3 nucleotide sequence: TGTGCCAGTAGTATCCGAGTTACAGGCCCGACTAGCGGGGGGTACCAAGAGACCCAGTACTTC.

The CDR3 nucleotides read TGTGCCAGCAGCGACCCTCTTACCACGGGGGGTCCGCGGGCCAAAAACATTCAGTACTTC. The encoded protein is CASSDPLTTGGPRAKNIQYF. The chain uses TRBV6-2 or TRBV6-3 and TRBJ2-4; 7 bases align to TRBD2. J lost 1 base, V lost 6 bases, and 21 bases had no gene match. The length of the CDR3 is 20 residues. Per germline, CDR1 MNHEY and CDR2 SVGEGT.

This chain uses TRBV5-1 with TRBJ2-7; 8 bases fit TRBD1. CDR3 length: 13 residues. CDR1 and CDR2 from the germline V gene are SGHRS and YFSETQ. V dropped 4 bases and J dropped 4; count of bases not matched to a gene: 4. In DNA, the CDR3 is TGCGCCAGCAGCCCCGACAGGGGTTACGAGCAGTACTTC. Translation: CASSPDRGYEQYF.

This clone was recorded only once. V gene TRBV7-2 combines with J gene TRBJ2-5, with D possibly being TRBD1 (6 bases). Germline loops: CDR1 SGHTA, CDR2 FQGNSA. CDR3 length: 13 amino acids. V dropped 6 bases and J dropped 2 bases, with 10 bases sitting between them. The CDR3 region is CASRRGIQETQYF. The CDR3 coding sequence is TGTGCCAGCAGAAGGGGGATACAAGAGACCCAGTACTTC.